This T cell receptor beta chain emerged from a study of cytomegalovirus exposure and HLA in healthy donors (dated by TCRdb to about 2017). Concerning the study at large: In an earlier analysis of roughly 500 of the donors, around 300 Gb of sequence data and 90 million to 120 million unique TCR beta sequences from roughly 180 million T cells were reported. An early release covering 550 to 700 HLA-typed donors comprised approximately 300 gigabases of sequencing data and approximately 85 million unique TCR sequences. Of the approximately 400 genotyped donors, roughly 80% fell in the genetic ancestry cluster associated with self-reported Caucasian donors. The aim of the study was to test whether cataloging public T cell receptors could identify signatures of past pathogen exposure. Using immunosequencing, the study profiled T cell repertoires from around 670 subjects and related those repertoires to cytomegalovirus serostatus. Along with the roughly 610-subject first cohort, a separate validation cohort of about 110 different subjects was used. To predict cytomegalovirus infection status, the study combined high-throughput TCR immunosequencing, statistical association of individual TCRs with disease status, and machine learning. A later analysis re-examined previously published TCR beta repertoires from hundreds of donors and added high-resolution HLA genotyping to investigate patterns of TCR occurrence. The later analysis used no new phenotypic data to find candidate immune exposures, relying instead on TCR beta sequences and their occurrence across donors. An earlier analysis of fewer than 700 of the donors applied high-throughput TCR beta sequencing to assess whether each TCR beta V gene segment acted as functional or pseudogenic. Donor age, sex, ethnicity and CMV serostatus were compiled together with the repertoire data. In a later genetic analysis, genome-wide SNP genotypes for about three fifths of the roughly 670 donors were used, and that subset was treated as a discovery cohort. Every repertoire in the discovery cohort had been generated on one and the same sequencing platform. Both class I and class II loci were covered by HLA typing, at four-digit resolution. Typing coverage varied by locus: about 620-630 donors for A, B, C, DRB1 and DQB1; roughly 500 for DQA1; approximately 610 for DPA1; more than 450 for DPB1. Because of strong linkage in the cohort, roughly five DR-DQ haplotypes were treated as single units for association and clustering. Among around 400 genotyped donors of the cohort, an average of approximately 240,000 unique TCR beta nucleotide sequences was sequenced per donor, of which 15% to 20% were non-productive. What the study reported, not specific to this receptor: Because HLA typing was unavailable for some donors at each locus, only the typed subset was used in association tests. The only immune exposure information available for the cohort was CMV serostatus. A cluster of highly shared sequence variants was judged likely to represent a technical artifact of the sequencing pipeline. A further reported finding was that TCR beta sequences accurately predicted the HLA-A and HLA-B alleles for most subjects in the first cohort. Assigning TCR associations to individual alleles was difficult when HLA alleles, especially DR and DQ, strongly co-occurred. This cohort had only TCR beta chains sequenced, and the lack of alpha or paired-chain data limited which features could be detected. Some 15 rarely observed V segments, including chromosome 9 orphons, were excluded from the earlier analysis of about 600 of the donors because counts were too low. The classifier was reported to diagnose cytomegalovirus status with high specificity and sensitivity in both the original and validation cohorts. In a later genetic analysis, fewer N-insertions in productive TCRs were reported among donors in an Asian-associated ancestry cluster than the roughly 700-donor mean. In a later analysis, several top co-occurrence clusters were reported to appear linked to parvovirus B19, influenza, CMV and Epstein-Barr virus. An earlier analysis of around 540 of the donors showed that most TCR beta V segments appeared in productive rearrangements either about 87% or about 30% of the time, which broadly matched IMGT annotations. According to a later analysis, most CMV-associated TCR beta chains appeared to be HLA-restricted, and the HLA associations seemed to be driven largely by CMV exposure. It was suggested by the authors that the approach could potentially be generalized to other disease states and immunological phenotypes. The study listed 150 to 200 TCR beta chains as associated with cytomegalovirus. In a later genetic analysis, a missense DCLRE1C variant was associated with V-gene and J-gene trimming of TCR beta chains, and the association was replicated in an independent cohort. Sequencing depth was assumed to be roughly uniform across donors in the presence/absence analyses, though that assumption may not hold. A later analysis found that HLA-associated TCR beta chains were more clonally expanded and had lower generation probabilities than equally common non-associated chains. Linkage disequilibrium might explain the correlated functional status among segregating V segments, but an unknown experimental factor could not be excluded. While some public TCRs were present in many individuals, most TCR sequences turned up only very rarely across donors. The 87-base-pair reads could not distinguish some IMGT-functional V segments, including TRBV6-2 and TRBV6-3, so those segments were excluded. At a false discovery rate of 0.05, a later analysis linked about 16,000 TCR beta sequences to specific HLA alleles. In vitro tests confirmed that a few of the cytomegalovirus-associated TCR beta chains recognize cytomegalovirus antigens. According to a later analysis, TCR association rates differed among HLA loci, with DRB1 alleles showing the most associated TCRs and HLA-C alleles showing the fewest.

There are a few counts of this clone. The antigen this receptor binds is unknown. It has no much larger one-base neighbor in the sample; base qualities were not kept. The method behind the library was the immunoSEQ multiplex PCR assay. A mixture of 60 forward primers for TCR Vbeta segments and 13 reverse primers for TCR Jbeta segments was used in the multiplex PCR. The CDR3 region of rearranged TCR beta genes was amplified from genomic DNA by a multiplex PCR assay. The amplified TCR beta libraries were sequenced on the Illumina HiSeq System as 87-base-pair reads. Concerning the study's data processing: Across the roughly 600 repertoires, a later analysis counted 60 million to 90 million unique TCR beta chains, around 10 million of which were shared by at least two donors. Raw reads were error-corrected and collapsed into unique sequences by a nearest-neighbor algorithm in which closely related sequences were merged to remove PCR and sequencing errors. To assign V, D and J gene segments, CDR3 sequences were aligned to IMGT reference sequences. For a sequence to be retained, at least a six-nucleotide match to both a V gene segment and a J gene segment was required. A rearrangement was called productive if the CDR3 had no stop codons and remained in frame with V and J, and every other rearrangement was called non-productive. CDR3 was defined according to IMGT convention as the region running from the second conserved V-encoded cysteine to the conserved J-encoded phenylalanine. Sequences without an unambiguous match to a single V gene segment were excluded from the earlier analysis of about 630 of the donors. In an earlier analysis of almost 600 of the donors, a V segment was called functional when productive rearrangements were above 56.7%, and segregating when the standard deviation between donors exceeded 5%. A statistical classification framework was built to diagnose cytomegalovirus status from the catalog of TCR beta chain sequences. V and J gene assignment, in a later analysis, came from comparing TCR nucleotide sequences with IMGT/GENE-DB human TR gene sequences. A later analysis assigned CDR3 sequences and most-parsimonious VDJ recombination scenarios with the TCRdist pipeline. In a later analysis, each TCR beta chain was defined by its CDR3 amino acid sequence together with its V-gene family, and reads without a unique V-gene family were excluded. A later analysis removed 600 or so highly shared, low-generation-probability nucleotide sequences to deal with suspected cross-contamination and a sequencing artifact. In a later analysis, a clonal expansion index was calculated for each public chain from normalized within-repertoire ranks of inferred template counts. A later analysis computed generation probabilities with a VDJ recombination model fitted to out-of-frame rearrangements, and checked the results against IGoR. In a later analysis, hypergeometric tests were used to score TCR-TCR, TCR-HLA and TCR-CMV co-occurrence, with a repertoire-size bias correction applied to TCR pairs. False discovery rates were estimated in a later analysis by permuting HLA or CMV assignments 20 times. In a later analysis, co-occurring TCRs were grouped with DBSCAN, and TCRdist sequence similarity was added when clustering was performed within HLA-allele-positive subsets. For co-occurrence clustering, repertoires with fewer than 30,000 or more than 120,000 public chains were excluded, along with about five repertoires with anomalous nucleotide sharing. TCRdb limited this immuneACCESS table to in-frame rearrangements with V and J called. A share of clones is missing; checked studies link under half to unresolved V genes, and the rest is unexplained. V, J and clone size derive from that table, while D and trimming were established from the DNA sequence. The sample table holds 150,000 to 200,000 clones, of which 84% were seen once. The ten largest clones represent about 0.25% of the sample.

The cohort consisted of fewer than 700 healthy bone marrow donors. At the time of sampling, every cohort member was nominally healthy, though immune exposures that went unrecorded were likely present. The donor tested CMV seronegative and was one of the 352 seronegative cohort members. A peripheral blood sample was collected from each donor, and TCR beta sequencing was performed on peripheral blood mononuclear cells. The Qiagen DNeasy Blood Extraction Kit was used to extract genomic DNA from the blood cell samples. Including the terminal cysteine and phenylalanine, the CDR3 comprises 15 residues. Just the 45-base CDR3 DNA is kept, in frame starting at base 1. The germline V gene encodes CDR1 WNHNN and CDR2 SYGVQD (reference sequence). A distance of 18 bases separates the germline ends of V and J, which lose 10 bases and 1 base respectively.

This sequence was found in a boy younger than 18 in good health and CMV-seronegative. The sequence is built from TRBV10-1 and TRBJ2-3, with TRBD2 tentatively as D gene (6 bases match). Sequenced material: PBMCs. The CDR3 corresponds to CANQHSGLCTDTQYF. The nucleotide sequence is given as TGCGCCAACCAACATAGCGGACTATGCACAGATACGCAGTATTTT.